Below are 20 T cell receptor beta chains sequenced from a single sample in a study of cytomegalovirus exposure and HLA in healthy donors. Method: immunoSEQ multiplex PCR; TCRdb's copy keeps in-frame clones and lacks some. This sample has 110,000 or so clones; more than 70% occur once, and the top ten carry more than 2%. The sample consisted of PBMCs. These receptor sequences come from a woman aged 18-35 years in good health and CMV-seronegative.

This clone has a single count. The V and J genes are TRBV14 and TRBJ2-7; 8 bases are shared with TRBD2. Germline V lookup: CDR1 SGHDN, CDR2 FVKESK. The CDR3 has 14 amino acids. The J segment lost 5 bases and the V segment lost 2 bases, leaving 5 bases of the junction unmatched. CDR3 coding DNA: TGTGCCAGCAGCCAACCCGGGACTAGACACGAGCAGTACTTC. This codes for CASSQPGTRHEQYF.

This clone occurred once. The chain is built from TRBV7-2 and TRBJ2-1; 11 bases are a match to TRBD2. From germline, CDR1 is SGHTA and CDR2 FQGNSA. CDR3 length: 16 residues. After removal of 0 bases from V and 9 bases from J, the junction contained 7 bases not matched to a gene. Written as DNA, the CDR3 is TGTGCCAGCAGCTTAGCCCTAGCGGGGGGCTTGGGTGAGCAGTTCTTC. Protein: CASSLALAGGLGEQFF.

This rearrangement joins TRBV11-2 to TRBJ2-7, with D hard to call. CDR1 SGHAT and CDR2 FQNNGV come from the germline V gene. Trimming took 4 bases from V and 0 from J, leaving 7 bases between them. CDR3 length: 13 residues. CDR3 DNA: TGTGCCAGCAGCTATAGTTACTCCTACGAGCAGTACTTC. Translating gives CASSYSYSYEQYF.

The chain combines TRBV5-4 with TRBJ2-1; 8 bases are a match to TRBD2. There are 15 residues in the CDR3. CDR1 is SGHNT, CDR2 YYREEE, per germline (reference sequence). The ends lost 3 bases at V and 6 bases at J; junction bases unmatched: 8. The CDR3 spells CASSSREGQGNEQFF. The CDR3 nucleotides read TGTGCCAGCAGCTCCCGGGAGGGCCAGGGCAATGAGCAGTTCTTC.

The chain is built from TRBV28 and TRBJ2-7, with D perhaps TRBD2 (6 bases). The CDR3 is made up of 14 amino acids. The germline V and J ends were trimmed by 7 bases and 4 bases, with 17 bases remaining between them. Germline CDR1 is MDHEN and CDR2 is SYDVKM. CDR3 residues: CASTMIGSGYEQYF. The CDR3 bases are TGTGCCAGCACCATGATCGGGAGCGGGTACGAGCAGTACTTC. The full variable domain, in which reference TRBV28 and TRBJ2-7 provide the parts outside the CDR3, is DVKVTQSSRYLVKRTGEKVFLECVQDMDHENMFWYRQDPGLGLRLIYFSYDVKMKEKGDIPEGYSVSREKKERFSLILESASTNQTSMYLCASTMIGSGYEQYFGPGTRLTVT.

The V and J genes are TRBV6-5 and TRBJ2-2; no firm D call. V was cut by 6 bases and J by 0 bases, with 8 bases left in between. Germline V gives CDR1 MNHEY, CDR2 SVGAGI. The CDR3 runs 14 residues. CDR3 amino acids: CASSRSANTGELFF. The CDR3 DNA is TGTGCCAGCAGCCGGTCGGCGAACACCGGGGAGCTGTTTTTT.

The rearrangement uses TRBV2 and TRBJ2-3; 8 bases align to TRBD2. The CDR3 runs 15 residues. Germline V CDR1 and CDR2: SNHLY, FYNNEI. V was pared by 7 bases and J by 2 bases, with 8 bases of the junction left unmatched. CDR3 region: CASTGGETPTDTQYF. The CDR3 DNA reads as TGTGCCAGCACGGGAGGGGAAACCCCCACAGATACGCAGTATTTT.

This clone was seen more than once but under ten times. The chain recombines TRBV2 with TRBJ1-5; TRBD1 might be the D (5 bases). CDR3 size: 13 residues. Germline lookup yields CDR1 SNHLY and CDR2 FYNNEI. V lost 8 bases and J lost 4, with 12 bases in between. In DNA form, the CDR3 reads TGTGCCAGCTACCAGGGAGGGAATCAGCCCCAGCATTTT. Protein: CASYQGGNQPQHF.

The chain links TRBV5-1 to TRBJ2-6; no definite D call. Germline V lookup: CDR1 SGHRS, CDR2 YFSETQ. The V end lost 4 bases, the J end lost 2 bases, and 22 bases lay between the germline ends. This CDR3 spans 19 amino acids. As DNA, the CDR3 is TGCGCCAGCAGCCCAGCACGGGTACTCAGCGTGGCTGGGGCCAACGTCCTGACTTTC. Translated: CASSPARVLSVAGANVLTF.

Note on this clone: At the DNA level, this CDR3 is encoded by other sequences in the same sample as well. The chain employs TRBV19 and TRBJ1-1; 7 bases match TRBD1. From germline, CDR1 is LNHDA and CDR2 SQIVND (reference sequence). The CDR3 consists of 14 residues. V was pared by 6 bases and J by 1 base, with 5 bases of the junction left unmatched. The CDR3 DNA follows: TGTGCCAGTAGCTGGGGACAGCCGAACACTGAAGCTTTCTTT. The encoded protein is CASSWGQPNTEAFF.

CDR3 nucleotides: TGTGCCAGCAGACCGGGAACTTGGGGAAACACCATATATTTT. It is translated as CASRPGTWGNTIYF. The V call is TRBV27, the J call TRBJ1-3; no definite D call. CDR1 and CDR2 from the germline V gene are MNHEY and SMNVEV (reference sequence). CDR3 length: 14 amino acids. Deletions cut 6 bases from V and 4 bases from J, with 13 bases between.

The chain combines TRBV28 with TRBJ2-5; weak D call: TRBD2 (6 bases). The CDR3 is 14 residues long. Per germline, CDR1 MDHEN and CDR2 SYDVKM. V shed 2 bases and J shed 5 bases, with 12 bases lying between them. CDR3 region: CASSLPSGGETQYF. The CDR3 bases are TGTGCCAGCAGTTTACCCTCCGGAGGGGAGACCCAGTACTTC.

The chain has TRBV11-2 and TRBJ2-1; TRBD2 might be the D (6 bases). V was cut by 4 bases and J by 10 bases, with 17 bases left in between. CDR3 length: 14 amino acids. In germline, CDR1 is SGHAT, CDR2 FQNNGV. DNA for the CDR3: TGTGCCAGCAGCTCACTACGGGGGTTCGGGGAGCAGTTCTTC. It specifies CASSSLRGFGEQFF. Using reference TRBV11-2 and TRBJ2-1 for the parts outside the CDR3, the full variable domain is EAGVAQSPRYKIIEKRQSVAFWCNPISGHATLYWYQQILGQGPKLLIQFQNNGVVDDSQLPKDRFSAERLKGVDSTLKIQPAKLEDSAVYLCASSSLRGFGEQFFGPGTRLTVL.

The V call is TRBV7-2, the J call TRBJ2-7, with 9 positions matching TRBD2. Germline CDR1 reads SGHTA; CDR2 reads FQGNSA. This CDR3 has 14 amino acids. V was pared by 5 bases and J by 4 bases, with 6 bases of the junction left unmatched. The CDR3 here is CASSPSSGGYEQYF. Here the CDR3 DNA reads TGTGCCAGCAGCCCTAGTAGCGGGGGATACGAGCAGTACTTC.

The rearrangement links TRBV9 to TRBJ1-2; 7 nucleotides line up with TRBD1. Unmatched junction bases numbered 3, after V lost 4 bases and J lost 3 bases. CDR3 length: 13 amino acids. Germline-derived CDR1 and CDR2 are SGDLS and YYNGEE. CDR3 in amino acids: CASSRDRDYGYTF. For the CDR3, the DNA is TGTGCCAGCAGCCGGGACAGAGACTATGGCTACACCTTC.

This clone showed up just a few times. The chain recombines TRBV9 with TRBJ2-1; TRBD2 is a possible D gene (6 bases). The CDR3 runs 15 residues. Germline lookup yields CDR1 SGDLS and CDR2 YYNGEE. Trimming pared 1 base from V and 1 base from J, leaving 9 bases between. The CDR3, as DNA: TGTGCCAGCAGCGTAAGTAGCGGTTCCTACAATGAGCAGTTCTTC. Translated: CASSVSSGSYNEQFF.

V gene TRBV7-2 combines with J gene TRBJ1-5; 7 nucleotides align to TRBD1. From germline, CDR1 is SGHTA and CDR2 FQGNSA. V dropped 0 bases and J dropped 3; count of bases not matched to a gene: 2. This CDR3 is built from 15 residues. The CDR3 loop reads CASSLATGPNQPQHF. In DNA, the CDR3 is TGTGCCAGCAGCTTAGCGACAGGGCCCAATCAGCCCCAGCATTTT.

The CDR3 region is CASRPRGKPTPSEQYF. CDR3 DNA sequence: TGTGCCAGCAGGCCAAGGGGTAAGCCAACCCCCTCCGAGCAGTACTTC. J is TRBJ2-7 and V is TRBV5-8, with D tentatively TRBD1 (5 bases). CDR1 and CDR2 from the germline V gene are SGHTS and YDEGEE. The CDR3 length is 16 residues. The V end was cut by 5 bases, the J end by 6 bases, with 24 bases between.

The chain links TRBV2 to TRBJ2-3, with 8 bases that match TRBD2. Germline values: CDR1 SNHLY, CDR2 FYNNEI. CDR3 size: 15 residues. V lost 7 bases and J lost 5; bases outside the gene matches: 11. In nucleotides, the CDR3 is TGTGCCAGCAAGAATCTCGGGGGGGCTCAAGATACGCAGTATTTT. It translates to CASKNLGGAQDTQYF.

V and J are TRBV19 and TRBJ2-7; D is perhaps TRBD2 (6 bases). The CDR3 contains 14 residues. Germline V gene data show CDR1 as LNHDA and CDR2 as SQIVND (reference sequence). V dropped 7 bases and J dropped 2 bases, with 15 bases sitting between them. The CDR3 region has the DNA TGTGCCAGTACCCCCGGGGACTCCGCCTACGAGCAGTACTTC. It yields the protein CASTPGDSAYEQYF.